Below, 10 T cell receptor beta chains from the same sample are listed, as sequenced in a study of T cells in Graves' hyperthyroidism and ophthalmopathy (dated by TCRdb to about 2019). Libraries came from multiplex PCR. Data came from an Illumina HiSeq 2000. The TCR beta CDR3 regions were amplified from the RNA transcripts. A first-round RT-PCR of the TCR CDR3 used the HTBI primer set with the Qiagen OneStep RT-PCR kit. The public reads were reanalyzed by TCRdb: fastp trimming at Q25, MiXCR alignment, in-frame beta chains only. Each CDR3 protein appears once, grouped with its most common genes and DNA. For this sample there are around 450,000 distinct CDR3 sequences; around 15% appear just once. 4% to 6.5% of the sample rests with the top ten. The source material was blood. These TCRs come from a woman aged 18-29 years with Graves' hyperthyroidism.

The sample holds a few counts of this clonotype. Here the CDR3 DNA reads TGTGCCAGCAGTTGGGCGGGGGGCAGCCAGCCCCAGCATTTT. Its protein product is CASSWAGGSQPQHF. V is TRBV28 and J is TRBJ1-5; tentative D call: TRBD1 (6 bases). Deletions cut 4 bases from V and 7 bases from J, with 14 bases between. Looked up from germline, CDR1 is MDHEN and CDR2 is SYDVKM. The CDR3 extends over 14 amino acids.

This clonotype was detected ten times or more. The rearrangement uses TRBV6-6 and TRBJ2-1, with a tentative D call TRBD2 (5 bases). V gave up 2 bases and J gave up 7 bases, with 12 bases separating them. The CDR3 loop spans 14 amino acids. Germline assignment: CDR1 MNHNY and CDR2 SVGAGI (reference sequence). CDR3 loop: CASSYAGAANEQFF. The CDR3 region has the DNA TGTGCCAGCAGTTACGCTGGAGCGGCAAATGAGCAGTTCTTC.

This clonotype has ten or more counts. V and J are TRBV27 and TRBJ2-7; TRBD2 matches at 8 bases. The CDR3 covers 15 residues. Per the germline V gene, CDR1 is MNHEY and CDR2 is SMNVEV (reference sequence). The ends lost 5 bases at V and 0 bases at J; junction bases unmatched: 6. CDR3 bases: TGTGCCAGCAGTCCCGGGACTAGTATCTCCTACGAGCAGTACTTC. Translating it yields CASSPGTSISYEQYF.

In the case of this clonotype: This may arise from a read error, as a much more abundant clone is one base away. DNA for the CDR3: TGTGCCAGCATCCAGGGGGTTACACTCTACGAGCAGTACTTC. Residues: CASIQGVTLYEQYF. The V call is TRBV12-3 or TRBV12-4, the J call TRBJ2-7; TRBD1 agrees at 7 bases. CDR3 size: 14 residues. The trim removed 7 bases at V and 3 bases at J, leaving 9 bases unmatched.

The chain combines TRBV29-1 with TRBJ1-2, with TRBD1 identical over 8 bases. The ends lost 3 bases at V and 1 base at J; junction bases unmatched: 7. This CDR3 is built from 15 residues. The germline CDR1 and CDR2 sequences are SQVTM and ANQGSEA. DNA of the CDR3: TGCAGCGTTGAGGGACAGGTGGATCTTAACTATGGCTACACCTTC. It translates to CSVEGQVDLNYGYTF.

This clonotype was recorded a few times. The chain is built from TRBV28 and TRBJ1-3, with no clear D. Germline V lookup: CDR1 MDHEN, CDR2 SYDVKM. V gave up 1 base and J gave up 0 bases, with 10 bases separating them. This CDR3 contains 16 residues. This CDR3 reads CASSLLGRNSGNTIYF. CDR3 DNA sequence: TGTGCCAGCAGTTTATTGGGCCGAAACTCTGGAAACACCATATATTTT.

This clonotype was found many times. This chain connects TRBV20-1 to TRBJ2-5, with D perhaps matching TRBD2 (5 bases). In germline, CDR1 is DFQATT, CDR2 SNEGSKA (reference sequence). With 3 bases removed from V and 5 bases from J, the gap between germline ends came to 16 bases. There are 14 residues in the CDR3. CDR3 sequence reads: CSARPGGGGETQYF. The CDR3 DNA sequence: TGCAGTGCTAGGCCCGGAGGAGGTGGGGAGACCCAGTACTTC.

This clonotype was counted many times. The chain combines TRBV18 with TRBJ2-1; the D is unclear. Looked up from germline, CDR1 is KGHSH and CDR2 is LQKENI. V dropped 2 bases and J dropped 1 base, with 6 bases sitting between them. The CDR3 length is 14 residues. CDR3 amino acids: CASSPYESYNEQFF. CDR3 DNA sequence: TGTGCCAGCTCACCATATGAGTCCTACAATGAGCAGTTCTTC.

This clonotype was observed at least ten times. The genes are TRBV28 and TRBJ2-7; 7 positions agree with TRBD2. This CDR3 region has 16 residues. Losses at the gene ends were 8 bases for V and 2 bases for J; bases not matched to a gene: 15. Germline V gene sequence: CDR1 MDHEN, CDR2 SYDVKM. The CDR3, as DNA: TGTGCCAGCGGGGCTCCGGGGGGAGTGAGCGCCTACGAGCAGTACTTC. This sequence encodes CASGAPGGVSAYEQYF.

This clonotype was observed a handful of times. This chain connects TRBV29-1 to TRBJ1-1, with a weak D call TRBD1 (5 bases). Trimming stripped 3 bases from V and 5 bases from J, with 7 bases between. CDR1 is SQVTM and CDR2 is ANQGSEA in the germline V gene. There are 11 residues in the CDR3. The CDR3 nucleotides read TGCAGCGTTGAGTGGGGGACTGAAGCTTTCTTT. It encodes CSVEWGTEAFF.